This T cell receptor (beta chain) was captured by sequencing in a study of robustness of blood B and T cell sequencing listed by TCRdb under 2018. A note on the overall study: The goal of the study was to figure out the amount of peripheral blood required to reliably characterize the TCRbeta and IgG repertoires of an individual. In each of the ten independently drawn blood samples, TCRbeta and IgG repertoires were quantified. For technical replicates, two replicate TCRbeta cDNA libraries were prepared from one shared RNA pool that came from a single 10 ml draw. Findings and caveats that apply to the study as a whole: A full plateau was not reached by TCRbeta rarefaction curves, suggesting under-sequencing or many low-abundance clonotypes. Overlap of rare TCRbeta clonotypes did not improve with pooling tubes, implying much larger blood volumes would be needed to capture them. The 1,000 most abundant TCRbeta clonotypes from the pooled draws were detected in every single 10 ml sample. EDTA tubes required immediate fractionation, limiting use in multi-site collections. Evidence of cross-contamination, likely resulting from batch processing, was observed in one pair of TCRbeta libraries, and the UMI-sequence pairs shared between the two libraries were removed. Combining 3 or 4 tubes (about 26-40 ml blood) brought coverage of the top 10,000 TCRbeta clonotypes close to saturation. Across technical replicate libraries, 90% to 95% of the top 10,000 TCRbeta clonotypes in one library were also found in the other.

Concerning this clonotype itself: The specificity of this receptor is unknown. Base qualities are not provided; no much larger clone lies one nucleotide away.

The CDR3 goes from the cysteine to the phenylalanine over 13 residues. Only the CDR3 DNA stays, 39 bases, in frame from base 1. In the germline V gene (reference sequence), CDR1 corresponds to DFQATT and CDR2 to SNEGSKA. The germline ends are 10 bases apart after V is trimmed by 0 bases and J by 6 bases. Libraries were built with PCR. TCRdb lists the instrument as Illumina MiSeq. cDNA was synthesized with SMARTScribe reverse transcriptase and a 5' template-switch oligo that added a universal priming site. A 12-nucleotide random unique molecular identifier (UMI) was carried by the template-switch oligo, and each cDNA molecule was tagged with this UMI. Chain-specific reverse primers targeted TCRbeta transcripts during reverse transcription. Leftover template-switch adapters were removed by uracil DNA glycosylase treatment, and cDNA was purified using a Qiagen MinElute kit. The first PCR ran for roughly 20 cycles with KAPA HiFi HotStart ReadyMix and step-out primers, divided among four 50 microliter reactions. Products of the first-round PCR were gel-purified before additional amplification. Illumina Nextera adapters were attached in a second PCR of 7 to 8 cycles, and the libraries were then purified and pooled. A 50-nucleotide 5' read captured the UMI barcode for each TCRbeta molecule. As for the original processing: Using the MIGEC toolkit, reads were grouped by UMI into consensus reads. Forward and reverse consensus reads were merged with PEAR to produce final reads. Identical UMI-sequence pairs shared across libraries were treated as cross-sample contamination and removed by a custom decontamination script. V(D)J assignment and CDR3 extraction were performed with MIGMAP, a wrapper around IgBLAST. A TCR clonotype was defined by an identical V gene, J gene and CDR3 amino acid sequence; no sequencing was done for CDR1 and CDR2. The raw public reads went through TCRdb reprocessing: fastp at Q25, MiXCR clone calling, in-frame beta chains kept. Rows with a matching CDR3 protein are joined into one entry that keeps the most common DNA and genes. For this entry, the V and J calls and clone size follow TCRdb and not the study's own pipeline. For this sample there are over a thousand distinct CDR3 sequences; approximately 72% appear just once. The ten largest account for about 35% of the sample.

TCRbeta repertoires were measured from mRNA instead of genomic DNA, an approach that captures expressed receptors. Buffy coat leukocytes were collected into Trizol, and RNA was extracted with the Direct-zol RNA MiniPrep Plus kit without cell sorting. To separate plasma, buffy coat and red blood cells, the EDTA blood tubes were centrifuged right away at 4 degrees C. The receptor chain draws on TRBV20-1 and TRBJ2-3, with no confident D gene call. Source material: peripheral blood. This sequence was found in a human donor in good health. At the DNA level, the sequence is TGCAGTGCTAGAGATACCGCCGGGGATACGCAGTATTTT. The encoded protein is CSARDTAGDTQYF.